A single sample is the source of the 5 T cell receptor beta chains below, sequenced in a study of blood T cell repertoires in COVID-19. Only in-frame clones appear in the TCRdb table, and some are missing; sequencing was by immunoSEQ multiplex PCR. The data contain 250,000 or so clones, about nine tenths of them seen just once; the ten biggest clones take up about 1.7%. Sequences were obtained from PBMCs or T cells enriched from blood (not recorded which). The receptor source for this set is a man aged 35 to 55 who had recovered from COVID-19.

This chain links TRBV3-1 (or the pseudogene TRBV3-2) with TRBJ2-1, with 7 nucleotides matching TRBD2. The CDR3 totals 13 residues. Trimming cost V 4 bases and J 4 bases; bases outside gene matches: 1. Germline lookup yields CDR1 LGHDT and CDR2 YNNKEL (reference sequence). The CDR3 region is CASSRGGYNEQFF. The CDR3 region has the DNA TGTGCCAGCAGCCGCGGGGGTTACAATGAGCAGTTCTTC.

The chain uses TRBV27 and TRBJ2-5; perhaps TRBD1 as D (5 bases). The CDR3 length is 11 residues. CDR1 is MNHEY, CDR2 SMNVEV, per germline (reference sequence). V lost 7 bases to trimming and J lost 13 bases, with 16 bases between them. DNA for the CDR3: TGTGCCAGCATGCAGGGTCCCGTCCTGTACTTC. This gives the protein CASMQGPVLYF.

This chain links TRBV7-9 with TRBJ2-2; no reliable D call. This CDR3 has 13 amino acids. CDR1 and CDR2 (germline): SEHNR, FQNEAQ (reference sequence). Trimming left V 3 bases short and J 7 bases short, with 9 bases between. CDR3 residues: CASSFNIIGELFF. DNA of the CDR3: TGTGCCAGCAGCTTCAACATAATCGGGGAGCTGTTTTTT.

CDR3 sequence: CASSPSGMSTDTQYF. The CDR3 DNA is TGTGCCAGCAGCCCGAGCGGGATGAGCACAGATACGCAGTATTTT. V usage is TRBV7-8 and J usage is TRBJ2-3; 7 positions agree with TRBD2. V dropped 5 bases and J dropped 0; count of bases not matched to a gene: 5. This CDR3 has 15 amino acids. CDR1 is SGHVS, CDR2 FQNEAQ, per germline.

The chain carries TRBV7-2 and TRBJ2-2; D remains ambiguous. There are 13 residues in the CDR3. The V gene lost 5 bases and the J gene lost 6 bases, with 10 bases spanning the gap. Germline CDR1 SGHTA, CDR2 FQGNSA. As DNA, the CDR3 is TGTGCCAGCAGCCCCATCATTGCCGGGGAGCTGTTTTTT. Its protein is CASSPIIAGELFF.